This is a list of T cell receptor beta chains from one sample in a study of T cells in tumors after PD-1 blockade. Here immunoSEQ multiplex PCR was the method, and the copy in TCRdb shows in-frame clones only, minus some. The sample shows 4,000 to 5,000 clones, approximately 63% of them seen only once. The sample here was tumor tissue, taken after anti-PD-1 treatment. Receptors originate from a human donor with basal cell carcinoma. Both conserved end residues are part of each CDR3. Each record gives: clone size, J gene, CDR3 length, V gene, D gene, CDR3 DNA, CDR3 protein. The D gene is left open where the match is weak. Clone size is stated in some rows and not others, as once, few, many or a class when expanded.

once TRBJ2-3 16 TRBV9 TRBD1 TGTGCCAGCAGCCCTAGGACAGGGGACCACACAGATACGCAGTATTTT CASSPRTGDHTDTQYF
. TRBJ2-1 15 TRBV10-1 TRBD2 TGCGCCAGCAGTGAGTGGACTAGCAGACCCAATGAGCAGTTCTTC CASSEWTSRPNEQFF
. TRBJ1-4 14 TRBV5-1 TRBD1 TGCGCCAGCAGCACGGGACAGGGGCTCGAAAAACTGTTTTTT CASSTGQGLEKLFF
. TRBJ1-2 12 TRBV12-3/TRBV12-4 TRBD1 TGTGCCAGCAGTTCAGGGGGCTATGGCTACACCTTC CASSSGGYGYTF
. TRBJ2-7 15 TRBV6-5 TRBD2 TGTGCCAGCAGATCCCTTGGGACTAGCGGGTACGAGCAGTACTTC CASRSLGTSGYEQYF
. TRBJ1-4 13 TRBV6-1 . TGTGCCAGCAAGGACGGACTGAATGAAAAACTGTTTTTT CASKDGLNEKLFF
. TRBJ2-5 14 TRBV4-3 . TGCGCCAGCAGCCAAGATACGGGGATCGTGACCCAGTACTTC CASSQDTGIVTQYF
. TRBJ2-7 13 TRBV6-2/TRBV6-3 . TGTGCCAGCAGCCTCCGGGACACCTACGAGCAGTACTTC CASSLRDTYEQYF
. TRBJ1-2 12 TRBV6-6 . TGTGCCAGCAGCCCTGGTATCTATGGCTACACCTTC CASSPGIYGYTF
. TRBJ2-3 16 TRBV11-3 . TGTGCCAGCAGCTCCGGGGGCAGGGGGAGTTCGGATACGCAGTATTTT CASSSGGRGSSDTQYF
. TRBJ1-4 16 TRBV7-8 . TGTGCCAGCAGCCCGGAGGGGGAGGGATATAATGAAAAACTGTTTTTT CASSPEGEGYNEKLFF
. TRBJ1-5 14 TRBV28 . TGTGCCAGCCTTAGATCCGGGGCCAATCAGCCCCAGCATTTT CASLRSGANQPQHF